The next 10 T cell receptor beta chains were all read from a single sample in a study of T cells after yellow fever vaccination. TCRdb processed the 5' RACE reads anew with MiXCR; each CDR3 protein has one entry. The table has about 330,000 distinct CDR3 sequences, over 4% seen once. The material was PBMCs, obtained 5 days after the yellow fever booster vaccination. All receptors come from a man aged 18 to 29 who received the YFV17D yellow fever vaccine.

The chain is built from TRBV6-2 or TRBV6-3 and TRBJ2-5; D possibly corresponds to TRBD2 (6 bases). Between the trimmed V and J ends, which lost 5 bases and 4 bases, there was a span of 17 bases. CDR3 length: 15 amino acids. In germline, CDR1 is MNHEY, CDR2 SVGEGT. CDR3 in DNA: TGTGCCAGCAGTAACCCGGGACTTTCCCCAGAGACCCAGTACTTC. Residues: CASSNPGLSPETQYF.

This clonotype was seen ten or more times. This chain connects TRBV12-3 or TRBV12-4 to TRBJ1-2; unclear D gene. V lost 5 bases and J 4 bases, leaving 8 bases between the germline ends. The CDR3 is 12 amino acids. The CDR3 region has the DNA TGTGCCAGCAGTCTCCCTGGCTATGGCTACACCTTC. Its translation is CASSLPGYGYTF.

This clonotype was detected ten times or more. V gene TRBV7-3 combines with J gene TRBJ2-2, with D uncertain. With 3 bases removed from V and 2 bases from J, the gap between germline ends came to 7 bases. Germline loops: CDR1 SGHTA, CDR2 FQGTGA. This CDR3 spans 14 amino acids. In nucleotides, the CDR3 is TGTGCCAGCAGCTTTGGTAGCAACACCGGGGAGCTGTTTTTT. It encodes CASSFGSNTGELFF.

Only a few counts were recorded for this clonotype. This chain links TRBV30 with TRBJ2-1, with D unresolved. Between the trimmed V and J ends, which lost 5 bases and 7 bases, there was a span of 12 bases. The CDR3 is 12 residues long. Germline V lookup: CDR1 GTSNPN, CDR2 SVGIG (reference sequence). The CDR3 spells CAWSVLGNEQFF. The DNA of the CDR3 is TGTGCCTGGTCGGTTCTCGGGAATGAGCAGTTCTTC.

This clonotype was seen a few times. V usage is TRBV4-1 and J usage is TRBJ1-2; no firm D call. Trimming pared 0 bases from V and 2 bases from J, leaving 4 bases between. The CDR3 spans 13 residues. Germline CDR1 is MGHRA and CDR2 is YSYEKL. The CDR3 region has the DNA TGCGCCAGCAGCCAAGATTTCAACTATGGCTACACCTTC. Translation gives CASSQDFNYGYTF.

In its sample, this clonotype was seen many times. V is TRBV4-1 and J is TRBJ2-7, with 9 bases fitting TRBD2. V dropped 1 base and J dropped 4; count of bases not matched to a gene: 11. The CDR3 has 17 residues. CDR1 and CDR2 (germline): MGHRA, YSYEKL. The CDR3 sequence is CASSQAISGGLGYEQYV. DNA of the CDR3: TGCGCCAGCAGCCAAGCAATAAGCGGGGGGCTCGGGTACGAGCAGTACGTC.

This clonotype has more than one count but fewer than ten. The chain has TRBV6-2 or TRBV6-3 and TRBJ2-1; 8 bases match TRBD1. Germline lookup yields CDR1 MNHEY and CDR2 SVGEGT. CDR3 size: 13 residues. V lost 8 bases to trimming and J lost 8 bases; unmatched junction nucleotides: 8. CDR3 protein: CASGLSGGDEQFF. CDR3 nucleotide sequence: TGTGCCAGCGGCCTATCAGGGGGCGATGAGCAGTTCTTC.

V gene TRBV10-1 combines with J gene TRBJ2-3; D is unclear. This CDR3 has 14 amino acids. The V end was cut by 3 bases, the J end by 5 bases, with 12 bases between. Germline CDR1 and CDR2: WNHNN and SYGVQD (reference sequence). CDR3 protein: CASSECGPKDTQYF. The CDR3 DNA reads TGCGCCAGCAGTGAATGTGGGCCCAAAGATACGCAGTATTTT.

This clonotype was seen a few times. This chain connects TRBV19 to TRBJ2-5; 7 nucleotides match TRBD2. Germline V gives CDR1 LNHDA, CDR2 SQIVND (reference sequence). CDR3 length: 16 amino acids. The V and J ends lost 2 bases and 5 bases, in that order; junction bases with no gene match: 11. The CDR3 sequence is CASSIYTGLVGETQYF. The CDR3 nucleotides read TGTGCCAGTAGTATATATACCGGACTAGTCGGCGAGACCCAGTACTTC.

V gene TRBV27 combines with J gene TRBJ1-5; D is uncertain. The CDR3 has 13 amino acids. The germline V gene encodes CDR1 MNHEY and CDR2 SMNVEV (reference sequence). With 5 bases removed from V and 5 bases from J, the gap between germline ends came to 10 bases. The DNA for the CDR3 is TGTGCCAGCAGTCCTGCGGAACATCAGCCCCAGCATTTT. It specifies CASSPAEHQPQHF.